Sequencing of this T cell receptor (beta chain) was carried out in a study of low-dose radiotherapy and immunotherapy resistance in tumors. TRAV- and TRBV-specific primers primed first-strand cDNA, covering alpha and beta chains. Both a constant-region primer and a V-primer adapter served to amplify TCRs across 15 to 20 PCR cycles. TCRdb processed the reads anew with MiXCR; each CDR3 protein has one entry. The data hold about 64,000 distinct CDR3 sequences, with 26% observed a single time. Germline loops: CDR1 SQVTM, CDR2 ANQGSEA. With V trimmed by 7 bases and J by 8 bases, 11 bases remained unmatched. The CDR3 covers 13 residues. The sample's time point: before trial treatment.

The starting material was PBMCs, obtained before treatment. This clonotype originated in a male donor with rectosigmoid adenocarcinoma. V and J are TRBV29-1 and TRBJ1-2; 9 positions agree with TRBD1. The CDR3 bases are TGCAGCGCTCAAGGAGGGACAGGGCGAGGCTACACCTTC. It is translated as CSAQGGTGRGYTF.